The rows below give T cell receptor beta chains drawn from one sample of a study of T cells in localized non-small cell lung cancer. Only in-frame clones appear in the TCRdb table, and some are missing; sequencing was by immunoSEQ multiplex PCR. The sample shows around 15,000 clones, around 90% of them seen only once. The sequenced sample was peripheral blood mononuclear cells, obtained before any cancer treatment. Receptors were obtained from a woman aged 35-75 years with stage III lung adenocarcinoma. CDR3s leave out the opening cysteine and the closing phenylalanine or tryptophan. The order of the fields is CDR3 length, V gene, CDR3 protein.

len: 13; v_gene: TRBV7-6; CDR3aa: ASSLAVQGSSPLH
len: 12; v_gene: TRBV7-8; CDR3aa: ASSPGTVAYEQY
len: 11; v_gene: TRBV2; CDR3aa: ASNRPSYSPLH
len: 13; v_gene: TRBV10-3; CDR3aa: AISGTGYFSYEQY
len: 11; v_gene: TRBV28; CDR3aa: ASSPGILTEAF
len: 12; v_gene: TRBV19; CDR3aa: ASSTSGRKETQY
len: 10; v_gene: TRBV30; CDR3aa: AWSSGNSPLH
len: 14; v_gene: TRBV9; CDR3aa: ASSPQGGNSNYGYT
len: 14; v_gene: TRBV9; CDR3aa: ASSSLGQPPTGELF
len: 10; v_gene: TRBV7-2; CDR3aa: ASSTTGGGYT
len: 12; v_gene: TRBV6-6; CDR3aa: ASSYRDGNQPQH
len: 13; v_gene: TRBV7-6; CDR3aa: ASSLSGQGTRGYT
len: 13; v_gene: TRBV9; CDR3aa: ASSVGETPWDTQY
len: 13; v_gene: TRBV5-1; CDR3aa: ASSLGSELGKTQY
len: 14; v_gene: TRBV19; CDR3aa: ASSIKAAVDNQPQH
len: 11; v_gene: TRBV28; CDR3aa: ASRGGSGETQY
len: 11; v_gene: TRBV30; CDR3aa: AWSEGREDTQY
len: 14; v_gene: TRBV5-6; CDR3aa: ASSLGGTGGQETQY
len: 12; v_gene: TRBV2; CDR3aa: ASSGGGGFRGYT
len: 12; v_gene: TRBV5-4; CDR3aa: ASTLGGQNYGYT
len: 12; v_gene: TRBV19; CDR3aa: ASSPPSDGETQY
len: 13; v_gene: TRBV2; CDR3aa: ASMVRGKGNTEAF
len: 14; v_gene: TRBV18; CDR3aa: ASSPSGGRLNTEAF
len: 14; v_gene: TRBV6-1; CDR3aa: ASSGTVISSYNEQF
len: 14; v_gene: TRBV11-3; CDR3aa: ASSSPVGGRPGELF
len: 12; v_gene: TRBV7-9; CDR3aa: ASSLGQGINEQY
len: 12; v_gene: TRBV28; CDR3aa: ASSLPPMNTEAF
len: 8; v_gene: TRBV30; CDR3aa: ALEGDEQY
len: 16; v_gene: TRBV4-3; CDR3aa: ASSQGSGNRGSFYGYT
len: 12; v_gene: TRBV6-5; CDR3aa: ASSYGGVGNIQY
len: 9; v_gene: TRBV6-5; CDR3aa: ASRRAGELF
len: 12; v_gene: TRBV14; CDR3aa: ASSQEDFSYEQY
len: 11; v_gene: TRBV29-1; CDR3aa: SVELDGTYEQY
len: 12; v_gene: TRBV4-2; CDR3aa: ASSLGGLGTEAF
len: 13; v_gene: TRBV6-9; CDR3aa: ASSYGTDQGVEQF
len: 15; v_gene: TRBV25-1; CDR3aa: ASSLTGPPGGNSPLH
len: 12; v_gene: TRBV15; CDR3aa: ATSKDRPYNEQF
len: 14; v_gene: TRBV5-6; CDR3aa: ASSFAGTGGVYGYT
len: 11; v_gene: TRBV4-3; CDR3aa: ASSQEVAETQY
len: 12; v_gene: TRBV5-1; CDR3aa: ASSLAETGTEQY
len: 15; v_gene: TRBV7-8; CDR3aa: TSSLGRRKGGADGYT
len: 11; v_gene: TRBV19; CDR3aa: ARPGRSSYEQY
len: 12; v_gene: TRBV6-6; CDR3aa: ASTLAGDQETQY
len: 11; v_gene: TRBV19; CDR3aa: ASSIPGTGELF
len: 11; v_gene: TRBV5-8; CDR3aa: ASSLTGVTEAF
len: 13; v_gene: TRBV28; CDR3aa: ASSFLGGGYNEQF
len: 9; v_gene: TRBV19; CDR3aa: ASRQGIELF
len: 14; v_gene: TRBV7-2; CDR3aa: ASSLVGGSSYNEQF
len: 11; v_gene: TRBV29-1; CDR3aa: SGLGPGNTEAF
len: 15; v_gene: TRBV7-2; CDR3aa: ASSWQLRALYTDTQY